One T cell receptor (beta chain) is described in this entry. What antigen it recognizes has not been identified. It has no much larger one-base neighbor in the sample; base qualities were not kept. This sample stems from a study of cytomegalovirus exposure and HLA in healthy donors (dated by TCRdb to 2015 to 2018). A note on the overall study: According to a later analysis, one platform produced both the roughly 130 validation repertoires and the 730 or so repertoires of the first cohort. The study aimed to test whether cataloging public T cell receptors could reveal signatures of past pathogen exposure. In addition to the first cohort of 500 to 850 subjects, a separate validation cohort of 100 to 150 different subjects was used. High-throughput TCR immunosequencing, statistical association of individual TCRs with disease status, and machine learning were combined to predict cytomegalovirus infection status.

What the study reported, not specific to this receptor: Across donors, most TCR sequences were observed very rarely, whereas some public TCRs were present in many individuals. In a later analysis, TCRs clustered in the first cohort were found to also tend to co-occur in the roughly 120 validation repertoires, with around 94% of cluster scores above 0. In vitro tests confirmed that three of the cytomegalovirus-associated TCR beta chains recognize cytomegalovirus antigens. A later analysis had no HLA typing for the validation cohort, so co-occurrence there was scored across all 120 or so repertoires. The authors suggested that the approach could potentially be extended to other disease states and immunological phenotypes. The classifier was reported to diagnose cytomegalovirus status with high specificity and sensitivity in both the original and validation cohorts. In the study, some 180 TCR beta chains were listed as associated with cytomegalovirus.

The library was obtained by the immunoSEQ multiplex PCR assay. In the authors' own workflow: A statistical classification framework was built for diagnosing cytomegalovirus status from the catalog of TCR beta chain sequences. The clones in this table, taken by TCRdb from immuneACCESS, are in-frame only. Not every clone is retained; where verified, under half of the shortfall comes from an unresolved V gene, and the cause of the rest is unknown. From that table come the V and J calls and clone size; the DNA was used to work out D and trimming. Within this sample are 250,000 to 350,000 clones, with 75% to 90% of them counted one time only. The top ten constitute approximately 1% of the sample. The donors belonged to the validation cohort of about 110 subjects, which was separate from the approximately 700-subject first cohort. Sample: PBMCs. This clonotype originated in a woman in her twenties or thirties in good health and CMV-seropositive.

The nucleotides read TGCGCCAGCAGACGACTCGGGACTAGCGGGAGGGGGGGTGATACGCAGTATTTT. This yields the protein CASRRLGTSGRGGDTQYF. The rearranged chain carries TRBV5-1 and TRBJ2-3, and TRBD2 aligns with 16 junction nucleotides. V loses 5 bases at its end and J loses 6 bases; junction bases beyond the gene matches: 12. Taken from the germline V gene, the CDR1 and CDR2 loops are SGHRS and YFSETQ. The CDR3 contains 18 residues, cysteine and phenylalanine counted. Just CDR3 DNA is preserved here, 54 bases in frame from base 1.